The following is a T cell receptor (beta chain) sequence with its context. At one end, the junction sequence differs from germline, possibly due to a read error. This sample was taken from a study of regulatory T cells in long-lasting Graves disease. Time point in this sample: persistent/refractory GD, antithyroid drugs over 5 years with positive TRAb. PBMC-extracted RNA yielded the TCR library. Arm-PCR with iRepertoire HTBI primers amplified the CDR3 regions for these TCR beta libraries. TCRdb ran MiXCR on the multiplex PCR reads and lists one entry per CDR3 protein. This sample carries fewer than 550,000 distinct CDR3 sequences, 20% to 25% of them seen once, and the ten largest clones take 6.5% to 9%. The receptor comes from a female donor with Graves disease. The sample in question was peripheral blood mononuclear cells (PBMCs), obtained when the disease was refractory, from a patient treated with antithyroid drugs.

DNA of the CDR3: TGTGCCGGCAGTTTCGGAAGGACAGGTTCTTCGTACGAGCAGTACTTC. This encodes CAGSFGRTGSSYEQYF. The genes are TRBV28 and TRBJ2-7, with 7 bases aligning to TRBD1. The CDR3 consists of 16 residues. CDR1 and CDR2 (germline): MDHEN, SYDVKM.